These T cell receptor beta chains were read from a single sample in a study of shared clonotypes between healthy human individuals. TCRdb's table, derived via immunoSEQ multiplex PCR, lists solely in-frame clones and lacks some. The repertoire holds more than 2,000,000 clones, with about 92% as singletons. The material sequenced was naive CD4+ T cells sorted from blood. The source is a man between 18 and 35 years old in good health. The CDR3 runs from the conserved cysteine through the conserved F or W. D genes are given only for firm matches. Size is stated for part of the rows, as once, few or many counts, or as a class when the clone is expanded.

clone_size,d_call,v_call,j_call,cdr3_length,cdr3_aa,cdr3_nt
NA,NA,TRBV30,TRBJ1-5,13,CAWTSGPDQPQHF,TGTGCCTGGACTTCGGGCCCTGATCAGCCCCAGCATTTT
NA,TRBD2,TRBV4-3,TRBJ2-4,19,CASSQVVAGGVKAKNIQYF,TGCGCCAGCAGCCAAGTTGTAGCGGGAGGGGTTAAAGCCAAAAACATTCAGTACTTC
NA,NA,TRBV30,TRBJ2-7,13,CAWSRGAYYEQYF,TGTGCCTGGAGTAGAGGGGCTTACTACGAGCAGTACTTC
once,NA,TRBV12-2,TRBJ1-1,15,CASRPRTGVNTEAFF,TGTGCAAGTCGCCCCAGAACAGGAGTGAACACTGAAGCTTTCTTT
NA,NA,TRBV7-8,TRBJ1-5,19,CASSLIRFQGFYSNQPQHF,TGTGCCAGCAGCTTAATAAGATTCCAGGGGTTCTATAGCAATCAGCCCCAGCATTTT
NA,NA,TRBV5-4,TRBJ2-3,17,CASSQSSTRASTDTQYF,TGTGCCAGCAGCCAATCGTCGACAAGAGCTAGCACAGATACGCAGTATTTT
NA,NA,TRBV7-9,TRBJ1-4,16,CASSSKGTVTNEKLFF,TGTGCCAGCAGCTCGAAAGGGACGGTTACTAATGAAAAACTGTTTTTT
NA,NA,TRBV5-6,TRBJ2-7,15,CASSWAEVGQPEQYF,TGTGCCAGCAGCTGGGCCGAGGTGGGTCAGCCCGAGCAGTACTTC
NA,NA,TRBV6-1,TRBJ2-5,12,CASSDPARTQYF,TGTGCCAGCAGTGACCCAGCCCGGACCCAGTACTTC
NA,TRBD1,TRBV19,TRBJ1-5,16,CASSIVDRGPGQPQHF,TGTGCCAGTAGTATAGTTGACAGGGGGCCGGGACAGCCCCAGCATTTT
NA,NA,TRBV28,TRBJ2-7,14,CASRPGQRVYEQYF,TGTGCCAGCAGACCGGGACAACGGGTATACGAGCAGTACTTC
NA,TRBD2,TRBV9,TRBJ2-5,13,CASSRGGEETQYF,TGTGCCAGCAGCCGGGGGGGAGAAGAGACCCAGTACTTC
NA,NA,TRBV5-1,TRBJ1-1,15,CASSLEVNQNTEAFF,TGCGCCAGCAGCTTGGAGGTAAACCAGAACACTGAAGCTTTCTTT
NA,NA,TRBV30,TRBJ1-1,13,CAWSSEMNTEAFF,TGTGCCTGGAGCTCAGAAATGAACACTGAAGCTTTCTTT
NA,NA,TRBV5-1,TRBJ2-1,13,CASSLALINEQFF,TGCGCCAGCAGCTTGGCCTTAATAAACGAGCAGTTCTTC
NA,NA,TRBV2,TRBJ1-1,14,CASRPEVGGTEAFF,TGTGCCAGCAGGCCGGAGGTCGGTGGGACTGAAGCTTTCTTT
NA,TRBD1,TRBV6-1,TRBJ1-1,16,CASSQGQGKLNTEAFF,TGTGCCAGCAGTCAAGGACAGGGGAAATTGAACACTGAAGCTTTCTTT
NA,NA,TRBV27,TRBJ1-1,14,CASSLRGTNTEAFF,TGTGCCAGCAGTTTGAGGGGAACGAACACTGAAGCTTTCTTT
NA,NA,TRBV5-5,TRBJ2-7,14,CASSLLQDPYEQYF,TGTGCCAGCAGCTTGCTTCAGGACCCCTACGAGCAGTACTTC
NA,TRBD2,TRBV7-9,TRBJ2-3,17,CASSPRGSGSSTDTQYF,TGTGCCAGCAGCCCCCGGGGTAGCGGGTCTAGCACAGATACGCAGTATTTT
NA,NA,TRBV2,TRBJ1-4,13,CASSRVTNEKLFF,TGTGCCAGCAGCCGTGTTACTAATGAAAAACTGTTTTTT
NA,NA,TRBV2,TRBJ2-2,15,CASRIKQQNTGELFF,TGTGCCAGCAGGATCAAACAGCAGAATACCGGGGAGCTGTTTTTT
NA,NA,TRBV6-1,TRBJ2-3,12,CASRTDTDTQYF,TGTGCCAGCAGGACAGACACAGATACGCAGTATTTT
few,NA,TRBV7-8,TRBJ1-1,13,CASAYWGDTEAFF,TGTGCCAGCGCATATTGGGGGGACACTGAAGCTTTCTTT
NA,NA,TRBV2,TRBJ1-2,15,CASRKPGGGTYGYTF,TGTGCCAGCAGGAAGCCAGGTGGGGGAACTTATGGCTACACCTTC
NA,NA,TRBV6-4,TRBJ1-2,14,CASSRGHPIYGYTF,TGTGCCAGCAGCCGGGGACACCCCATCTATGGCTACACCTTC
NA,TRBD2,TRBV11-2,TRBJ2-2,16,CASSLLAGPNTGELFF,TGTGCCAGCAGCCTACTAGCGGGGCCTAACACCGGGGAGCTGTTTTTT
NA,NA,TRBV2,TRBJ1-2,15,CASSREAPLNYGYTF,TGTGCCAGCAGCCGGGAGGCGCCCCTTAACTATGGCTACACCTTC
NA,TRBD1,TRBV6-1,TRBJ2-2,14,CASSAGQGVGELFF,TGTGCCAGCAGTGCCGGACAGGGTGTCGGGGAGCTGTTTTTT
few,TRBD1,TRBV29-1,TRBJ1-6,14,CSVLGQGGNSPLHF,TGCAGCGTCCTCGGACAGGGAGGCAATTCACCCCTCCACTTT
NA,TRBD1,TRBV6-6,TRBJ1-2,14,CASSSPTGHYGYTF,TGTGCCAGCAGTTCCCCGACAGGGCACTATGGCTACACCTTC
NA,TRBD1,TRBV5-6,TRBJ2-1,16,CASSFDRGDSYNEQFF,TGTGCCAGCAGCTTCGACAGGGGAGACTCCTACAATGAGCAGTTCTTC
NA,NA,TRBV7-6,TRBJ1-3,16,CASSPTPESSGNTIYF,TGTGCCAGCAGCCCCACCCCCGAGAGCTCTGGAAACACCATATATTTT
NA,NA,TRBV21-1,TRBJ2-7,12,CASACFGTGMDF,TGTGCCAGCGCCTGTTTCGGGACAGGGATGGACTTC
NA,NA,TRBV2,TRBJ2-7,14,CASTQSRGSYEQYF,TGTGCCAGCACCCAAAGCAGGGGCTCCTACGAGCAGTACTTC
NA,TRBD1,TRBV7-8,TRBJ2-7,14,CASSPLDRAGEQYF,TGTGCCAGCAGCCCATTGGACAGGGCAGGTGAGCAGTACTTC
NA,TRBD1,TRBV6-6,TRBJ1-4,14,CASRITGDNEKLFF,TGTGCCAGCAGAATCACAGGGGATAATGAAAAACTGTTTTTT
NA,NA,TRBV10-3,TRBJ2-2,15,CAISESKVGTGELFF,TGTGCCATCAGTGAGTCGAAAGTAGGCACCGGGGAGCTGTTTTTT
NA,TRBD1,TRBV5-8,TRBJ2-5,15,CASSLETGGKETQYF,TGTGCCAGCAGCTTGGAGACAGGGGGCAAGGAGACCCAGTACTTC
once,TRBD1,TRBV6-1,TRBJ1-1,16,CASSEAVTGGYTEAFF,TGTGCCAGCAGTGAAGCTGTGACAGGGGGCTACACTGAAGCTTTCTTT
NA,NA,TRBV4-1,TRBJ1-2,15,CASSQEGRTNYGYTF,TGCGCCAGCAGTCAAGAGGGACGTACGAACTATGGCTACACCTTC
NA,TRBD1,TRBV30,TRBJ1-1,14,CAWSVLGGNTEAFF,TGTGCCTGGAGTGTACTAGGGGGCAACACTGAAGCTTTCTTT
NA,TRBD1,TRBV7-2,TRBJ1-1,15,CASSYLDRVGAEAFF,TGTGCCAGCAGCTACCTCGACAGGGTCGGCGCTGAAGCTTTCTTT
NA,NA,TRBV6-1,TRBJ1-4,14,CATGPWGLGEKLFF,TGTGCCACTGGTCCTTGGGGTTTGGGTGAAAAACTGTTTTTT
NA,NA,TRBV12-5,TRBJ1-1,14,CASGLVSVHTEAFF,TGTGCTAGTGGTTTGGTAAGCGTTCACACTGAAGCTTTCTTT
NA,TRBD1,TRBV19,TRBJ2-7,13,CATSQGKTYEQYF,TGTGCCACCTCACAGGGGAAAACCTACGAGCAGTACTTC
NA,NA,TRBV7-2,TRBJ2-5,16,CASSLQGGRGGETQYF,TGTGCCAGCAGCTTACAAGGAGGCAGGGGAGGCGAGACCCAGTACTTC
NA,NA,TRBV19,TRBJ1-6,13,CASSDSTGSPLHF,TGTGCCAGTAGTGACTCGACGGGTTCACCCCTCCACTTT
NA,TRBD1,TRBV19,TRBJ1-2,15,CASTLRTGGNYGYTF,TGTGCCAGTACCCTTCGGACAGGCGGGAACTATGGCTACACCTTC
NA,TRBD1,TRBV10-3,TRBJ2-7,16,CAISEPDRALVYEQYF,TGTGCCATCAGTGAGCCAGACAGGGCTTTAGTCTACGAGCAGTACTTC
NA,TRBD2,TRBV7-9,TRBJ2-1,12,CASRGDFHEQFF,TGTGCCAGCCGGGGGGACTTCCATGAGCAGTTCTTC
NA,NA,TRBV5-1,TRBJ1-1,14,CASSPLSVEGGAFF,TGCGCCAGCAGCCCACTTTCGGTGGAGGGAGGAGCTTTCTTT